The source of this T cell receptor beta chain is a study of PD-1 blockade in classical Hodgkin lymphoma. Overall study: Patients were given intravenous nivolumab, 3 mg/kg, every 2 weeks. Whole-study findings and limits: Nivolumab starters within 1 year of ASCT were excluded. A significant rise in TCR diversity by C4D1 was seen for CD4+ but not CD8+ cells.

Time point reported: cycle 4 day 1 (C4D1), after five to seven weeks of nivolumab. Each patient experienced a relapse that followed autologous stem cell transplantation, and brentuximab vedotin exposure varied. Patients' outcomes at their best amounted to complete response, partial response or progressive disease. Comment on this clone: Its specificity is not known.

Method: immunoSEQ multiplex PCR; TCRdb's copy keeps in-frame clones and lacks some. Of some 110,000 clones detected, roughly 87% appear once; the ten largest clones hold 15% to 20%. The sequence came from a human donor with classical Hodgkin lymphoma. The sequencing here drew on peripheral blood mononuclear cells (PBMCs), taken before the fourth cycle of nivolumab.

DNA for the CDR3: TGTGCCAGCAGTACAGGGAGATCTGAAGCTTTCTTT. It is translated as CASSTGRSEAFF. J is TRBJ1-1 and V is TRBV6-5; D is perhaps TRBD1 (6 bases). There are 12 residues in the CDR3. V was shortened by 5 bases and J by 6 bases, with 10 bases between the two germline ends. Germline CDR1 MNHEY, CDR2 SVGAGI.